The next 8 T cell receptor beta chains were all read from a single sample in a study of PD-1 blockade in classical Hodgkin lymphoma. Each and every patient relapsed after autologous stem cell transplantation, and patients got differing brentuximab vedotin exposure. From thawed PBMCs, CD4+ T cells were purified using magnetic negative selection. Repertoires were generated with immunoSEQ multiplex PCR, while TCRdb's copy carries only in-frame clones and drops some. The sample holds 31,000 or so clones, about 85% seen once. This specimen consisted of CD4+ T cells from blood, obtained at baseline. The receptors here all came from a human donor with classical Hodgkin lymphoma.

This rearrangement joins TRBV29-1 to TRBJ2-2; D might be TRBD2 (7 bases). This CDR3 spans 13 amino acids. Trimming shortened V by 4 bases and J by 6 bases, and 12 bases separated the two germline ends. Germline CDR1 SQVTM, CDR2 ANQGSEA. The CDR3 reads CSVVGGAAGELFF. The CDR3, as DNA: TGCAGCGTTGTGGGGGGGGCGGCCGGGGAGCTGTTTTTT.

J is TRBJ2-3 and V is TRBV12-5, with TRBD2 as a possible D gene (5 bases). The CDR3 spans 15 residues. Germline values: CDR1 LGHNT, CDR2 FRNRAP. Deletions cut 1 base from V and 3 bases from J, with 11 bases between. The CDR3 sequence is CASGLGAGRTDTQYF. In DNA form, the CDR3 reads TGTGCTAGTGGTTTGGGTGCGGGTCGGACAGATACGCAGTATTTT.

The chain couples TRBV4-2 to TRBJ2-2; 11 bases line up with TRBD2. V shed 0 bases, J shed 5 bases, and the junction held 2 bases outside the gene matches. Germline CDR1 reads LGHNA; CDR2 reads YNFKEQ. The CDR3 consists of 16 residues. The CDR3 DNA reads as TGTGCCAGCAGCCAAGAGGGACTAGCGGCAACCGGGGAGCTGTTTTTT. The encoded protein is CASSQEGLAATGELFF.

V and J are TRBV6-5 and TRBJ2-1, with 10 bases identical to TRBD2. V gave up 6 bases and J gave up 2 bases; unmatched junction bases: 4. Germline V gene sequence: CDR1 MNHEY, CDR2 SVGAGI. The CDR3 contains 15 residues. This CDR3 is CASSAGTSAYNEQFF. CDR3 bases: TGTGCCAGCAGCGCCGGGACTAGCGCCTACAATGAGCAGTTCTTC.

The V call is TRBV28, the J call TRBJ2-1; D unclear. Trimming took off 1 base at V and 5 bases at J, with 24 bases between the two ends. The CDR3 totals 19 residues. Germline V CDR1 and CDR2: MDHEN, SYDVKM. CDR3: CASSLSPGLGSHTDNEQFF. Here the CDR3 DNA reads TGTGCCAGCAGTTTATCCCCCGGGTTGGGCAGCCATACGGACAATGAGCAGTTCTTC.

The chain links TRBV5-4 to TRBJ1-2, with D possibly being TRBD1 (5 bases). The CDR3 length is 15 residues. The germline gives CDR1 SGHNT, CDR2 YYREEE (reference sequence). V was pared by 0 bases and J by 4 bases, with 13 bases between. The CDR3 DNA is TGTGCCAGCAGCTTGGCAGGCAGGGAAAGCTATGGCTACACCTTC. Encoded protein: CASSLAGRESYGYTF.

The V and J genes are TRBV6-1 and TRBJ2-7, with a weak D call TRBD1 (5 bases). This CDR3 is 15 amino acids long. Germline CDR1 reads MNHNS; CDR2 reads SASEGT. Trimming pared 2 bases from V and 3 bases from J, leaving 14 bases between. CDR3 coding DNA: TGTGCCAGCAGTGAAAGGGGCAGTATACTCTACGAGCAGTACTTC. Translating it yields CASSERGSILYEQYF.

The rearrangement links TRBV30 to TRBJ2-5; TRBD2 might be the D (6 bases). The closer fit of TRBJ2-7 to the DNA end suggests the J call may be wrong. Germline loops: CDR1 GTSNPN, CDR2 SVGIG (reference sequence). The CDR3 has 14 amino acids. The CDR3 DNA reads as TGTGCCTGGAGGCCCTTAGGGACTCCCTACGAGCAGTACTTC. Translating it yields CAWRPLGTPYEQYF.